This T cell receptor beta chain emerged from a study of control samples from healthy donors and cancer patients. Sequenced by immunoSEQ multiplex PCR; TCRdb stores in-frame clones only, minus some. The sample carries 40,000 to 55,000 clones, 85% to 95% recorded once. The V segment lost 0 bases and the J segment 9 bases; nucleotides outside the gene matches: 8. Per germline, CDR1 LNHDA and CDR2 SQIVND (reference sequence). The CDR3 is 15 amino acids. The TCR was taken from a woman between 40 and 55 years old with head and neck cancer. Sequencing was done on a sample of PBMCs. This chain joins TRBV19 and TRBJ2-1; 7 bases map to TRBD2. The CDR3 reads CASSIDWETSSEQFF. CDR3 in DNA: TGTGCCAGTAGTATAGATTGGGAGACTAGCAGTGAGCAGTTCTTC.